A single sample is the source of the 11 T cell receptor beta chains below, sequenced in a study of cytomegalovirus exposure and HLA in healthy donors (dated by TCRdb to 2015 to 2018). To prepare the library, the immunoSEQ multiplex PCR assay was applied. The multiplex PCR relied on a mix of 60 forward primers for TCR Vbeta segments and 13 reverse primers for TCR Jbeta segments. TCRdb obtained this table from immuneACCESS and retained in-frame rearrangements with V and J assigned. These tables miss some clones; where compared with another copy, unresolved V genes account for less than half of the shortfall, and the remainder is unexplained. This sample has 180,000 or so clones in its table, and about 10% of those were observed once. The ten largest clones represent roughly 1.4% of the sample. Sequencing input: PBMCs. Source of these receptors: a woman aged 25 to 45 in good health and CMV-seropositive.

Only a few counts were recorded for this clone. J is TRBJ1-2 and V is TRBV7-9; D is undetermined. There are 13 residues in the CDR3. The V end was cut by 2 bases, the J end by 3 bases, with 7 bases between. Germline loops: CDR1 SEHNR, CDR2 FQNEAQ (reference sequence). This chain's CDR3 is CASSLTLYYGYTF. In DNA form, the CDR3 reads TGTGCCAGCAGCTTAACTCTCTACTATGGCTACACCTTC.

The chain is built from TRBV11-1 and TRBJ2-7; TRBD1 is a possible D gene (5 bases). Germline V gives CDR1 SGHAT, CDR2 FQDESV (reference sequence). The CDR3 sequence is 15 residues long. V was cut by 1 base and J by 4 bases, with 14 bases left in between. This chain's CDR3 is CASSLEDTGPYEQYF. DNA for the CDR3: TGTGCCAGCAGCTTAGAGGACACTGGCCCTTACGAGCAGTACTTC.

This chain links TRBV18 with TRBJ1-4, with 9 bases fitting TRBD1. Germline V gene lookup returns CDR1 KGHSH and CDR2 LQKENI. The CDR3 has 16 amino acids. Losses at the gene ends were 4 bases for V and 6 bases for J; bases not matched to a gene: 9. Written as DNA, the CDR3 is TGTGCCAGCTCACAAAACCGGGACAGGGCGCATGAAAAACTGTTTTTT. This translates into CASSQNRDRAHEKLFF.

V is TRBV6-6 and J is TRBJ1-1, with 7 bases fitting TRBD1. The CDR3 has 16 amino acids. Germline V gene lookup returns CDR1 MNHNY and CDR2 SVGAGI (reference sequence). After removal of 7 bases from V and 3 bases from J, the junction contained 14 bases not matched to a gene. The CDR3 loop reads CASMWGKDRVHTEAFF. The CDR3 coding sequence is TGTGCCAGCATGTGGGGGAAAGACAGGGTGCACACTGAAGCTTTCTTT.

This clone was observed a handful of times. The chain is built from TRBV9 and TRBJ1-5; 10 nucleotides agree with TRBD1. CDR3 size: 15 residues. CDR1 SGDLS and CDR2 YYNGEE come from the germline V gene. The trim removed 2 bases at V and 3 bases at J, leaving 2 bases unmatched. The CDR3 spells CASSVGTGVNQPQHF. The DNA for the CDR3 is TGTGCCAGCAGCGTGGGGACAGGGGTCAATCAGCCCCAGCATTTT.

The J gene is TRBJ2-3, the V gene TRBV18, with a possible D match to TRBD1 (6 bases). Germline CDR1 is KGHSH and CDR2 is LQKENI. Between the trimmed V and J ends, which lost 3 bases and 2 bases, there was a span of 12 bases. This CDR3 comprises 15 residues. In nucleotides, the CDR3 is TGTGCCAGCTCACCTACAGGGCGACACACAGATACGCAGTATTTT. Encoded protein: CASSPTGRHTDTQYF.

This clone was detected a few times. V usage is TRBV5-3 and J usage is TRBJ2-2; the D gene is possibly TRBD1 (7 bases). TRBV5-3 is marked as an open reading frame, function uncertain. V lost 7 bases to trimming and J lost 3 bases, with 13 bases between them. The CDR3 is 14 residues long. The CDR3 loop is CARESRGDTGELFF. The CDR3 DNA reads TGTGCCAGAGAATCCAGGGGGGACACCGGGGAGCTGTTTTTT.

The rearrangement links TRBV2 to TRBJ1-4; tentative D call: TRBD1 (5 bases). CDR3 size: 14 residues. The germline gives CDR1 SNHLY, CDR2 FYNNEI. The V end was cut by 5 bases, the J end by 7 bases, with 14 bases between. CDR3 residues: CASSLREGFEKLFF. The CDR3 bases are TGTGCCAGCAGTCTCAGGGAAGGGTTTGAAAAACTGTTTTTT.

This clone was counted a few times. V usage is TRBV11-2 and J usage is TRBJ1-2, with D possibly being TRBD1 (5 bases). This CDR3 is 16 amino acids long. Between the trimmed V and J ends, which lost 0 bases and 7 bases, there was a span of 18 bases. CDR1 and CDR2 (germline): SGHAT, FQNNGV. The CDR3 sequence is CASSLDLVAGGSGYTF. The CDR3 DNA reads TGTGCCAGCAGCTTAGATCTTGTGGCCGGGGGGAGTGGCTACACCTTC.

This chain uses TRBV7-9 with TRBJ2-2; TRBD1 matches 7 bases. Germline V gives CDR1 SEHNR, CDR2 FQNEAQ (reference sequence). With 1 base clipped from V and 3 bases from J, the junction kept 2 bases outside the gene matches. The CDR3 contains 15 residues. CDR3 in DNA: TGTGCCAGCAGCTTAGGAGACAGGGACACCGGGGAGCTGTTTTTT. Its protein product is CASSLGDRDTGELFF. The variable domain in full, completed from reference TRBV7-9 and TRBJ2-2, reads DTGVSQNPRHKITKRGQNVTFRCDPISEHNRLYWYRQTLGQGPEFLTYFQNEAQLEKSRLLSDRFSAERPKGSFSTLEIQRTEQGDSAMYLCASSLGDRDTGELFFGEGSRLTVL.

The J gene is TRBJ2-1, the V gene TRBV27, with a tentative D call TRBD2 (6 bases). Germline-derived CDR1 and CDR2 are MNHEY and SMNVEV (reference sequence). The length of the CDR3 is 17 residues. The V end lost 3 bases, the J end lost 2 bases, and 17 bases lay between the germline ends. The CDR3 nucleotides are TGTGCCAGCAGTTTTGGGGGTCTAGCGCCCACCTACAATGAGCAGTTCTTC. It encodes CASSFGGLAPTYNEQFF.